This passage covers 12 T cell receptor beta chains from one sample sequenced in a study of T cells after yellow fever vaccination. TCRdb reprocessed the 5' RACE reads with MiXCR, giving one entry per CDR3 protein. The data hold some 200,000 distinct CDR3 sequences, with about 3% observed a single time. The sequenced sample was CD4+ T cells sorted from PBMCs, obtained 10 days after the yellow fever booster vaccination. Receptors were obtained from a man aged 18 to 29 who received the YFV17D yellow fever vaccine.

The chain is built from TRBV2 and TRBJ1-4; 10 nucleotides line up with TRBD1. Trimming cost V 6 bases and J 7 bases; bases outside gene matches: 5. Germline V gene data show CDR1 as SNHLY and CDR2 as FYNNEI. The CDR3 has 14 residues. The CDR3 sequence: CASRPGQGSEKLFF. The CDR3 DNA sequence: TGTGCCAGCAGGCCGGGACAGGGGAGTGAAAAACTGTTTTTT.

This clonotype was recorded many times. The rearrangement uses TRBV12-3 or TRBV12-4 and TRBJ2-3; TRBD2 is a possible D gene (7 bases). The CDR3 loop spans 16 amino acids. V was pared by 0 bases and J by 3 bases, with 13 bases between. This CDR3 reads CASSLAKGGGTDTQYF. The CDR3 bases are TGTGCCAGCAGTTTAGCTAAAGGGGGGGGTACAGATACGCAGTATTTT.

Only a few counts were recorded for this clonotype. The CDR3 DNA follows: TGTGCCAGCAGTCAGGGACAGGGGTTGGACGAGCAGTACTTC. Amino acid sequence: CASSQGQGLDEQYF. V is TRBV12-3 or TRBV12-4 and J is TRBJ2-7, with 10 bases fitting TRBD1. The CDR3 spans 14 residues. V lost 5 bases, J lost 5 bases, and 6 bases stayed unmatched.

This clonotype was found many times. The V call is TRBV7-3, the J call TRBJ2-1, with a tentative D call TRBD1 (7 bases). The V end lost 0 bases, the J end lost 1 base, and 13 bases lay between the germline ends. The CDR3 is 17 amino acids. The germline CDR1 and CDR2 sequences are SGHTA and FQGTGA. The CDR3 sequence: CASSLTGGTVSYNEQFF. The CDR3, as DNA: TGTGCCAGCAGCTTAACCGGAGGGACAGTATCCTACAATGAGCAGTTCTTC. Full variable domain (remainder filled in from reference TRBV7-3 and TRBJ2-1): GAGVSQTPSNKVTEKGKYVELRCDPISGHTALYWYRQSLGQGPEFLIYFQGTGAADDSGLPNDRFFAVRPEGSVSTLKIQRTERGDSAVYLCASSLTGGTVSYNEQFFGPGTRLTVL.

The sample holds a few counts of this clonotype. This chain joins TRBV28 and TRBJ2-7; no clear D. From germline, CDR1 is MDHEN and CDR2 SYDVKM. This CDR3 has 13 amino acids. Trimming shortened V by 6 bases and J by 3 bases, and 12 bases separated the two germline ends. The CDR3 sequence is CASSTSPFYEQYV. In nucleotides, the CDR3 is TGTGCCAGCAGCACGAGCCCCTTCTACGAGCAGTACGTC.

This clonotype was recorded at least ten times. The chain links TRBV4-3 to TRBJ2-5; TRBD1 or TRBD2 may be the D gene (5 bases each). Germline CDR1 reads LGHNA; CDR2 reads YSLEER. Trimming shortened V by 0 bases and J by 9 bases, and 11 bases separated the two germline ends. The CDR3 covers 13 residues. The CDR3 DNA is TGCGCCAGCAGCCAAGATCAGGGCGGGTCCCAGTACTTC. This gives the protein CASSQDQGGSQYF.

This clonotype was seen a few times. The chain uses TRBV7-3 and TRBJ2-7; D gene uncertain. The V and J ends lost 1 base and 2 bases respectively, with 9 bases between them. Germline V gives CDR1 SGHTA, CDR2 FQGTGA. The CDR3 has 14 residues. The CDR3 loop reads CASSLNGRTYEQYF. CDR3 DNA sequence: TGTGCCAGCAGCTTAAACGGCAGGACCTACGAGCAGTACTTC.

This clonotype was recorded at least ten times. The chain recombines TRBV19 with TRBJ2-5; D is undetermined. This CDR3 contains 13 residues. Between the trimmed V and J ends, which lost 5 bases and 5 bases, there was a span of 12 bases. Germline values: CDR1 LNHDA, CDR2 SQIVND (reference sequence). This chain's CDR3 is CASSPRAAETQYF. DNA for the CDR3: TGTGCCAGTAGTCCTCGGGCCGCGGAGACCCAGTACTTC.

This CDR3 is CASSYRLGTEQYF. The CDR3 nucleotides read TGTGCCAGCAGCTACAGGCTGGGAACCGAGCAGTACTTC. The chain links TRBV7-9 to TRBJ2-7, with a weak D call TRBD1 (5 bases). The germline gives CDR1 SEHNR, CDR2 FQNEAQ (reference sequence). The CDR3 has 13 residues. V lost 4 bases to trimming and J lost 6 bases, with 13 bases between them.

This rearrangement joins TRBV20-1 to TRBJ1-6; 7 nucleotides align to TRBD1. There are 13 residues in the CDR3. Germline V CDR1 and CDR2: DFQATT, SNEGSKA (reference sequence). V dropped 1 base and J dropped 7; count of bases not matched to a gene: 1. The CDR3 region is CSARGQGNSPLHF. Here the CDR3 DNA reads TGCAGTGCTAGAGGACAGGGAAATTCACCCCTCCACTTT.

This clonotype occurred a few times. The rearrangement links TRBV28 to TRBJ2-5; the D is unclear. The CDR3 has 13 residues. From germline, CDR1 is MDHEN and CDR2 SYDVKM. Between the trimmed V and J ends, which lost 8 bases and 1 base, there was a span of 11 bases. The CDR3 DNA sequence: TGTGCCAGCGCCACGCTGACCCAAGAGACCCAGTACTTC. Its translation is CASATLTQETQYF.

About this clonotype: A much larger clone differs from this one at a single base, so this may be a read error. The chain joins TRBV11-2 to TRBJ1-4; D is unclear. The CDR3 is 12 amino acids. CDR1 is SGHAT, CDR2 FQNNGV, per germline. The V end lost 6 bases, the J end lost 1 base, and 3 bases lay between the germline ends. The CDR3 here is CASRGTNEKLFF. CDR3 DNA sequence: TGTGCCAGCAGGGGAACTAATGAAAAACTGTTTTTT.